The rows below give T cell receptor beta chains drawn from one sample of a study of blood T cell repertoires in COVID-19. Here immunoSEQ multiplex PCR was the method, and the copy in TCRdb shows in-frame clones only, minus some. The sample includes hundreds of thousands of clones, roughly 87% seen only once; the top ten take around 0.7%. Sample: peripheral blood. These TCRs come from a human donor in a cohort sampled during active COVID-19. The CDR3 runs from the conserved cysteine through the conserved F or W. The D gene is left open where the match is weak. The listing skips clone size in some rows; elsewhere it reads once, few, many or a size class.

J gene | D gene | V gene | clone size | CDR3 DNA | CDR3 protein
TRBJ1-1 | TRBD1 | TRBV30 | . | TGTGCCTGGAGTGTACGTGGGGGACAGGGTCGTCGTACTGAAGCTTTCTTT | CAWSVRGGQGRRTEAFF
TRBJ1-4 | . | TRBV4-1 | few | TGCGCCAGCAGCCAAGCCAGGGATGGTGAAAAACTGTTTTTT | CASSQARDGEKLFF
TRBJ1-1 | TRBD1 | TRBV2 | . | TGTGCCAGCAGTGGGACAGGAGATGAAGCTTTCTTT | CASSGTGDEAFF
TRBJ1-5 | . | TRBV19 | . | TGTGCCAGTAGTATCGAGGGCGATCAGCCCCAGCATTTT | CASSIEGDQPQHF
TRBJ2-3 | TRBD2 | TRBV7-8 | . | TGTGCCAGCAGCACGAGACTAGCGGGAGTGGAGGCGGGTCCAGATACGCAGTATTTT | CASSTRLAGVEAGPDTQYF
TRBJ1-1 | . | TRBV7-3 | . | TGTGCCAGCAGCCCGGGGAGCGACACTGAAGCTTTCTTT | CASSPGSDTEAFF
TRBJ2-2 | . | TRBV25-1 | . | TGTGCCAGCAGGGGAGGTCGGACCGGGGAGCTGTTTTTT | CASRGGRTGELFF
TRBJ1-1 | . | TRBV2 | . | TGTGCCAGCATCCCCACTGAGAACACTGAAGCTTTCTTT | CASIPTENTEAFF
TRBJ1-4 | . | TRBV30 | . | TGTGCCTGGAGTGTGGCGGGGAGTGGCGAAAAACTGTTTTTT | CAWSVAGSGEKLFF
TRBJ1-2 | TRBD1 | TRBV19 | . | TGTGCCAGTAGTATAAGGACAGGACAGGAGTATGGCTACACCTTC | CASSIRTGQEYGYTF
TRBJ1-1 | . | TRBV5-4 | . | TGTGCCAGCAGCCGTCTCGTGGGGGGTGAAGCTTTCTTT | CASSRLVGGEAFF
TRBJ2-3 | TRBD1 | TRBV15 | . | TGTGCCACCAGCCTAGGGTCGACAGGGTTGCAGTATTTT | CATSLGSTGLQYF
TRBJ2-7 | . | TRBV27 | many | TGTGCCAGCAGGCTACGAGGTGAGCAGTACTTC | CASRLRGEQYF
TRBJ1-2 | TRBD1 | TRBV5-1 | once | TGCGCCAGCGTATCCGGGACAGGGGATGTTGGCTACACCTTC | CASVSGTGDVGYTF
TRBJ2-7 | . | TRBV6-5 | . | TGTGCCAGCAAAAGAGACAGGAAAACCTACGAGCAGTACTTC | CASKRDRKTYEQYF
TRBJ1-3 | . | TRBV24-1 | . | TGTGCCACCAGTGTTATAGACAGCTCTGGAAACACCATATATTTT | CATSVIDSSGNTIYF
TRBJ1-2 | . | TRBV30 | . | TGTGCCTGGAGTGTACAGGGAGGGAATGGCTACACCTTC | CAWSVQGGNGYTF
TRBJ2-5 | TRBD1 | TRBV11-3 | . | TGTGCCAGCAGCTCAGGGACAGGGGATGATAAAGAGACCCAGTACTTC | CASSSGTGDDKETQYF
TRBJ2-7 | . | TRBV7-9 | . | TGTGCCAGCAGCTTAGGGTCCGGGGTTCGCGAGCAGTACTTC | CASSLGSGVREQYF
TRBJ2-3 | TRBD2 | TRBV18 | . | TGTGCCAGCTCATCCTTAGGACTAGGGCACAGCACAGATACGCAGTATTTT | CASSSLGLGHSTDTQYF
TRBJ2-1 | TRBD2 | TRBV6-1 | . | TGTGCCAGCAGTGAAGAGGGAGGGCTCAATGAGCAGTTCTTC | CASSEEGGLNEQFF
TRBJ1-2 | . | TRBV11-2 | once | TGTGCCAGCAGCTCTATACGGGGGAGCTATGGCTACACCTTC | CASSSIRGSYGYTF
TRBJ1-4 | . | TRBV24-1 | . | TGTGCCACCAGTGATTTGCAGGGGATGGATGAAAAACTGTTTTTT | CATSDLQGMDEKLFF
TRBJ1-1 | TRBD1 | TRBV7-2 | . | TGTGCCAGCAGCGGTATCTCGTTAACAGGGGGGAGTTTGAACACTGAAGCTTTCTTT | CASSGISLTGGSLNTEAFF
TRBJ2-3 | TRBD1 | TRBV9 | . | TGTGCCAGCAGCCTAAGTTCACGGACAGGGCTGGATACGCAGTATTTT | CASSLSSRTGLDTQYF
TRBJ2-7 | . | TRBV7-2 | . | TGTGCCAGCAGCTTAGTCGGACAGTCCTACGAGCAGTACTTC | CASSLVGQSYEQYF
TRBJ2-7 | TRBD1 | TRBV5-1 | once | TGCGCCAGCAGCTCTTTAGGGACAGGGGGGTACGAGCAGTACTTC | CASSSLGTGGYEQYF
TRBJ2-1 | . | TRBV4-3 | . | TGCGCCAGCAGCCAAGATTACGGTTACAATGAGCAGTTCTTC | CASSQDYGYNEQFF
TRBJ1-2 | . | TRBV30 | . | TGTGCCTGGGTCACGCCCCGGATGCAGGGAATCATCGGCTACACCTTC | CAWVTPRMQGIIGYTF
TRBJ1-1 | . | TRBV24-1 | . | TGTGCCACCGTGGGGGGGGTGTCGAACACTGAAGCTTTCTTT | CATVGGVSNTEAFF